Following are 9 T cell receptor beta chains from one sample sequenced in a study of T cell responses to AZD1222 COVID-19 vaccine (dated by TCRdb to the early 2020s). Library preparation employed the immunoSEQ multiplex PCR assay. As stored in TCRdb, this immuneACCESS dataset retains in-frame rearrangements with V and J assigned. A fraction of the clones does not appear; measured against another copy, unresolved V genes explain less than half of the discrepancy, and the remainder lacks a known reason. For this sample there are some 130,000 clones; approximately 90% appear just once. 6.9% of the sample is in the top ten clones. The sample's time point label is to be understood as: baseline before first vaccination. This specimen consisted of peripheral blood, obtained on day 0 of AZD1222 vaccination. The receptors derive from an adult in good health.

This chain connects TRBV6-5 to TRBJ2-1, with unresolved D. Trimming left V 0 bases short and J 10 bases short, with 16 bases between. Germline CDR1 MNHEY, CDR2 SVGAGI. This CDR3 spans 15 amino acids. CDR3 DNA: TGTGCCAGCAGTTACTCGAACAGAGAGTCCTGGGAGCAGTTCTTC. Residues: CASSYSNRESWEQFF.

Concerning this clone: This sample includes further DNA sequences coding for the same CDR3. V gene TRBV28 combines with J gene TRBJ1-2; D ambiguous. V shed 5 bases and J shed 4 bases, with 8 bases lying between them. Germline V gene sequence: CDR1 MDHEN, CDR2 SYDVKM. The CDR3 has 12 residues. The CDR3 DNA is TGTGCCAGCAGTCTACGAGGCTATGGCTACACCTTC. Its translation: CASSLRGYGYTF.

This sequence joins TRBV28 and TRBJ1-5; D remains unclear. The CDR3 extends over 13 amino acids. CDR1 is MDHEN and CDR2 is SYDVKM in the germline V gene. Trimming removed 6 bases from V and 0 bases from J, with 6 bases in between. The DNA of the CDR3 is TGTGCCAGCAGGGATTATAGCAATCAGCCCCAGCATTTT. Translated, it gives CASRDYSNQPQHF. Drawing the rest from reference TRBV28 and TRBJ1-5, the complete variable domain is DVKVTQSSRYLVKRTGEKVFLECVQDMDHENMFWYRQDPGLGLRLIYFSYDVKMKEKGDIPEGYSVSREKKERFSLILESASTNQTSMYLCASRDYSNQPQHFGDGTRLSIL.

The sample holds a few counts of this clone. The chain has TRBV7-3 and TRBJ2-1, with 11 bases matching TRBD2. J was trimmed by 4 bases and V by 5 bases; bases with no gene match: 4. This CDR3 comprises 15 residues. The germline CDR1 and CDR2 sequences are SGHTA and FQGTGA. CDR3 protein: CASSNRTSGYNEQFF. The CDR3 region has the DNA TGTGCCAGCAGCAATAGGACTAGCGGGTACAATGAGCAGTTCTTC.

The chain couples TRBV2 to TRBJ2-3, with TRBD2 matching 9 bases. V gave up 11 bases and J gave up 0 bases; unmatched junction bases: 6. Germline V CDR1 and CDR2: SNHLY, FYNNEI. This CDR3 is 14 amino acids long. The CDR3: CAGRGGVSTDTQYF. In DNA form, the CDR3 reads TGTGCCGGCCGCGGGGGGGTAAGCACAGATACGCAGTATTTT.

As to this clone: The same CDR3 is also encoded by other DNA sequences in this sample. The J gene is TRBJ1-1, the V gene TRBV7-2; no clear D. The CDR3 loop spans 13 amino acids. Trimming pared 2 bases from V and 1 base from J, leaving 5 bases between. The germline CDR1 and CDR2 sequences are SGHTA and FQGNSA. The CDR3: CASSLQGNTEAFF. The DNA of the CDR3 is TGTGCCAGCAGCTTACAAGGGAACACTGAAGCTTTCTTT.

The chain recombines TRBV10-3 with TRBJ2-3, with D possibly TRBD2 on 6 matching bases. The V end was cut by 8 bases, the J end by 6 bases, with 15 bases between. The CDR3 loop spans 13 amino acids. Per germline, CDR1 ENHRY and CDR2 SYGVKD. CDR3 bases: TGTGCCATCCAGGGAGGTCCGTGGGATACGCAGTATTTT. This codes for CAIQGGPWDTQYF.

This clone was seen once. The CDR3: CASSWGGFRPQHF. The CDR3 DNA reads as TGTGCCAGCAGTTGGGGGGGTTTCCGGCCCCAGCATTTT. The chain is built from TRBV6-2 or TRBV6-3 and TRBJ1-5; possible D gene TRBD1, 5 bases. Germline CDR1 reads MNHEY; CDR2 reads SVGEGT. The ends were cut back, 4 bases at V and 9 bases at J, with 13 bases in the middle. This CDR3 contains 13 residues.

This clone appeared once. CDR3 bases: TGTGCCAGCAGTTGGGCCGTTCCCGGGTACTACGAGCAGTACTTC. Translating it yields CASSWAVPGYYEQYF. The V and J genes are TRBV27 and TRBJ2-7; D ambiguous. The CDR3 has 15 residues. Trimming stripped 4 bases from V and 3 bases from J, with 16 bases between. The V gene's germline CDR1 is MNHEY and CDR2 SMNVEV (reference sequence).